A selection of T cell receptor beta chains follows, all from one sample in a study of blood T cells in healthy people across ages. TCRdb reprocessed the 5' RACE reads with MiXCR, giving one entry per CDR3 protein. The table shows around 1,000,000 distinct CDR3 sequences, with approximately 25% occurring only once. These data were also reused for a study on T cells of mothers and their children.

The sample was blood. These receptors were obtained from a girl aged 2-10 years in good health. CDR3s include the opening cysteine and the closing phenylalanine or tryptophan. A D gene is named only where the DNA matches it firmly. Rows may omit the clone size; those that give it use once, few, many or a size class.

TRBD1,TRBJ1-3,few,TRBV7-2,CASSPDRTSSGNTIYF,TGTGCCAGCAGCCCGGACAGGACCAGCTCTGGAAACACCATATATTTT
.,TRBJ1-2,few,TRBV29-1,CSVVLGAGGKGYTF,TGCAGCGTTGTGCTGGGGGCCGGGGGGAAAGGCTACACCTTC
.,TRBJ2-7,many,TRBV28,CASSPSDEQYF,TGTGCCAGCAGCCCCTCAGACGAGCAGTACTTC
.,TRBJ1-2,.,TRBV21-1,CASSARTEIGYTF,TGTGCCAGCAGCGCGCGGACAGAGATCGGCTACACCTTC
.,TRBJ1-1,.,TRBV12-3/TRBV12-4,CASSLGWGVNTEAFF,TGTGCCAGCAGTTTAGGGTGGGGAGTGAACACTGAAGCTTTCTTT
.,TRBJ2-5,.,TRBV28,CASSPPPLGETQYF,TGTGCCAGCAGTCCCCCCCCTCTGGGGGAGACCCAGTACTTC
.,TRBJ1-2,once,TRBV29-1,CSVVGRLAGGYTF,TGCAGCGTTGTGGGACGTCTAGCGGGTGGCTACACCTTC
.,TRBJ1-1,few,TRBV12-3/TRBV12-4,CASSLGRDGGRPAFF,TGTGCCAGCAGCCTAGGTCGGGATGGGGGGCGGCCAGCTTTCTTT
.,TRBJ2-5,few,TRBV11-1,CASSSDSNLPKTQYF,TGTGCCAGCAGCTCAGACAGTAATCTACCCAAGACCCAGTACTTC
TRBD1,TRBJ2-5,few,TRBV28,CASIDPDRGETQYF,TGTGCCAGCATCGACCCAGACAGGGGAGAGACCCAGTACTTC
.,TRBJ2-3,.,TRBV20-1,CSASQLTSTDTQYF,TGCAGTGCTAGCCAGCTTACTAGCACAGATACGCAGTATTTT
.,TRBJ2-5,.,TRBV29-1,CSVVNYPEEYGETQYF,TGCAGCGTTGTGAACTACCCAGAGGAGTATGGGGAGACCCAGTACTTC
.,TRBJ1-1,.,TRBV18,CASSPRGSGKNTEAFF,TGTGCCAGCTCACCTCGAGGTTCAGGGAAAAACACTGAAGCTTTCTTT
.,TRBJ2-1,.,TRBV7-9,CASSSGEVGEQFF,TGTGCCAGCAGTTCCGGCGAAGTGGGTGAGCAGTTCTTC
TRBD1,TRBJ2-5,.,TRBV24-1,CASGQVQETQYF,TGTGCCTCCGGACAGGTCCAAGAGACCCAGTACTTC
.,TRBJ2-7,.,TRBV3-1,CASSPTQGFGVEQYF,TGTGCCAGCAGCCCGACCCAGGGATTTGGGGTCGAGCAGTACTTC
TRBD2,TRBJ2-3,.,TRBV28,CASSRLAEGEDTQYF,TGTGCCAGCAGTCGACTAGCGGAGGGGGAAGATACGCAGTATTTT
.,TRBJ2-3,.,TRBV7-8,CASSLLGLESTDTQYF,TGTGCCAGCAGCTTATTGGGACTGGAAAGCACAGATACGCAGTATTTT
.,TRBJ1-1,.,TRBV7-9,CASSWFRVPIEAFF,TGTGCCAGCAGCTGGTTTAGGGTTCCGATTGAAGCTTTCTTT
.,TRBJ1-4,.,TRBV29-1,CSVVQGWEEKLFF,TGCAGCGTCGTACAGGGCTGGGAGGAAAAACTGTTTTTT
.,TRBJ2-5,.,TRBV5-1,CASSFRRYQETQYF,TGCGCCAGCAGCTTCAGGCGGTACCAAGAGACCCAGTACTTC
.,TRBJ2-1,.,TRBV29-1,CSVDLRNRGNEQFF,TGCAGCGTTGATTTGAGGAACCGGGGCAATGAGCAGTTCTTC
.,TRBJ2-7,.,TRBV5-6,CASSLDGTFYEQYF,TGTGCCAGCAGCTTGGACGGGACTTTCTACGAGCAGTACTTC
.,TRBJ2-7,.,TRBV7-8,CASSLVRGQYF,TGTGCCAGCAGCTTAGTCAGGGGCCAGTACTTC
.,TRBJ2-5,few,TRBV13,CASSSDRRGETQYF,TGTGCCAGCAGCTCTGACAGGAGGGGAGAGACCCAGTACTTC
.,TRBJ1-5,few,TRBV7-2,CASSTTFRGYSNQPQHF,TGTGCCAGCAGCACCACCTTCAGGGGATATAGCAATCAGCCCCAGCATTTT
.,TRBJ1-4,few,TRBV28,CASSLYGGRLSEKLFF,TGTGCCAGCAGTTTATACGGGGGGCGGCTGAGTGAAAAACTGTTTTTT
TRBD1,TRBJ1-2,.,TRBV5-6,CASRRQGNYGYTF,TGTGCCAGCAGGCGACAGGGGAACTATGGCTACACCTTC
TRBD2,TRBJ2-7,.,TRBV4-1,CASSPTTSGFSYEQYF,TGCGCCAGCAGCCCCACGACTAGCGGGTTCTCCTACGAGCAGTACTTC
.,TRBJ2-4,once,TRBV7-3,CASSLNNLGKNIQYF,TGTGCCAGCAGCCTAAACAACTTAGGCAAAAACATTCAGTACTTC
.,TRBJ1-4,.,TRBV19,CASSSSGGGNEKLFF,TGTGCCAGTAGCTCCTCCGGAGGAGGTAATGAAAAACTGTTTTTT
.,TRBJ2-5,.,TRBV4-1,CASSQVESGGETQYF,TGCGCCAGCAGCCAAGTGGAGTCGGGTGGAGAGACCCAGTACTTC
TRBD1,TRBJ2-5,.,TRBV20-1,CSASSGGFEETQYF,TGCAGTGCTAGTTCAGGGGGTTTTGAGGAGACCCAGTACTTC
.,TRBJ1-1,.,TRBV7-9,CASNPHLNTEAFF,TGTGCCAGCAACCCTCACCTGAACACTGAAGCTTTCTTT
.,TRBJ1-2,few,TRBV7-9,CASSETQATHYGYTF,TGTGCCAGCAGCGAAACCCAGGCTACCCATTATGGCTACACCTTC
TRBD2,TRBJ2-5,.,TRBV5-6,CASSSPQATSGITGETQYF,TGTGCCAGCAGTTCTCCCCAAGCGACTAGCGGGATTACAGGCGAGACCCAGTACTTC
.,TRBJ2-1,.,TRBV5-1,CASSLVPEYNEQFF,TGCGCCAGCAGCTTGGTCCCAGAGTACAATGAGCAGTTCTTC
.,TRBJ1-1,.,TRBV20-1,CSAPRTTERTEAFF,TGCAGTGCTCCCCGGACGACGGAACGCACTGAAGCTTTCTTT
.,TRBJ2-3,.,TRBV10-3,CAISGLRSDTQYF,TGTGCCATCAGTGGTTTGAGGTCCGATACGCAGTATTTT
TRBD1,TRBJ2-4,few,TRBV9,CASSGTGGANIQYF,TGTGCCAGCAGCGGGACAGGGGGCGCGAACATTCAGTACTTC
TRBD1,TRBJ2-5,few,TRBV29-1,CSVEDRTGSQETQYF,TGCAGCGTTGAAGATAGGACAGGGTCACAAGAGACCCAGTACTTC
TRBD1,TRBJ2-1,.,TRBV4-1,CASSYRQGADEQFF,TGCGCCAGCAGCTACCGACAGGGGGCCGATGAGCAGTTCTTC
TRBD1,TRBJ1-2,.,TRBV12-3/TRBV12-4,CASSSTGTARGYAF,TGTGCCAGCAGTTCCACCGGGACAGCACGCGGCTACGCCTTC
.,TRBJ2-1,.,TRBV18,CASSPSQGNEQFF,TGTGCCAGCTCACCTTCACAGGGAAATGAGCAGTTCTTC
TRBD2,TRBJ2-3,.,TRBV29-1,CSAAGGLLRTDTQYF,TGCAGCGCTGCGGGAGGACTACTCCGCACAGATACGCAGTATTTT
TRBD2,TRBJ2-1,.,TRBV19,CASSRSSGRLFSSYNEQFF,TGTGCCAGTAGTAGGTCTAGCGGGAGGCTATTCAGCTCCTACAATGAGCAGTTCTTC
.,TRBJ2-2,.,TRBV2,CASRDLRDTGELFF,TGTGCCAGCAGGGACCTTCGAGACACCGGGGAGCTGTTTTTT
.,TRBJ2-7,.,TRBV20-1,CSARPGPYEQYF,TGCAGTGCTCGGCCAGGACCCTACGAGCAGTACTTC
.,TRBJ2-7,.,TRBV28,CASGPLIPDTYEQYF,TGTGCCAGCGGACCCCTGATACCCGACACCTACGAGCAGTACTTC
TRBD1,TRBJ1-4,few,TRBV4-1,CASSRGDRADHEKLFF,TGCGCCAGCAGCCGGGGGGACAGGGCCGACCATGAAAAACTGTTTTTT
.,TRBJ2-1,.,TRBV29-1,CSVVRDSWNEQFF,TGCAGCGTTGTGCGGGATTCGTGGAATGAGCAGTTCTTC